This entry lists 25 T cell receptor beta chains sequenced from one sample in a study of cytomegalovirus exposure and HLA in healthy donors. It was with 60 Vbeta and 13 Jbeta primers that the PCR ran. Data came from immunoSEQ multiplex PCR; TCRdb stores just in-frame clones and leaves some out. The sample has 90,000 to 130,000 clones, just over 75% seen once; the top ten hold 13%. The source material was PBMCs. Receptor source: a man aged 30 to 39 in good health and CMV-seropositive.

The rearrangement uses TRBV5-1 and TRBJ1-2; no firm D call. Between the trimmed V and J ends, which lost 1 base and 1 base, there was a span of 11 bases. The germline CDR1 and CDR2 sequences are SGHRS and YFSETQ. The CDR3 is 15 amino acids. The CDR3 DNA is TGCGCCAGCAGCTTGAATGGACTGGATAACTATGGCTACACCTTC. Its protein product is CASSLNGLDNYGYTF.

The V gene is TRBV9, the J gene TRBJ2-5, with 9 positions matching TRBD2. Per the germline V gene, CDR1 is SGDLS and CDR2 is YYNGEE. Losses at the gene ends were 0 bases for V and 4 bases for J; bases not matched to a gene: 4. The CDR3 length is 15 residues. Here the CDR3 reads CASSVGGGAVETQYF. Written as DNA, the CDR3 is TGTGCCAGCAGCGTAGGCGGGGGGGCCGTAGAGACCCAGTACTTC.

The chain recombines TRBV19 with TRBJ2-5; 8 bases map to TRBD2. The CDR3 length is 16 residues. Germline V lookup: CDR1 LNHDA, CDR2 SQIVND (reference sequence). After removal of 3 bases from V and 4 bases from J, the junction contained 10 bases not matched to a gene. The CDR3: CASSIVSGGPLETQYF. The CDR3 DNA is TGTGCCAGTAGTATCGTTTCGGGGGGGCCATTAGAGACCCAGTACTTC.

The gene calls are TRBV18 and TRBJ1-4; TRBD1 is a possible D gene (5 bases). Germline CDR1 KGHSH, CDR2 LQKENI. V dropped 2 bases and J dropped 4 bases, with 8 bases sitting between them. The CDR3 consists of 14 residues. In nucleotides, the CDR3 is TGTGCCAGCTCACCATCGACAGTTAATGAAAAACTGTTTTTT. Protein product: CASSPSTVNEKLFF.

The chain combines TRBV28 with TRBJ1-1; D ambiguous. Deletions cut 5 bases from V and 1 base from J, with 11 bases between. This CDR3 is built from 14 residues. CDR1 MDHEN and CDR2 SYDVKM come from the germline V gene. Written as DNA, the CDR3 is TGTGCCAGCAGTCCAAATCTAGGGAACACTGAAGCTTTCTTT. Translated, it gives CASSPNLGNTEAFF. The full variable domain, with the rest looked up from reference TRBV28 and TRBJ1-1, is DVKVTQSSRYLVKRTGEKVFLECVQDMDHENMFWYRQDPGLGLRLIYFSYDVKMKEKGDIPEGYSVSREKKERFSLILESASTNQTSMYLCASSPNLGNTEAFFGQGTRLTVV.

The chain carries TRBV30 and TRBJ1-6; D not certain. CDR3 size: 11 residues. Germline V gene lookup returns CDR1 GTSNPN and CDR2 SVGIG (reference sequence). V lost 3 bases and J 10 bases, leaving 7 bases between the germline ends. Here the CDR3 reads CAWRAGSPLHF. The CDR3 DNA reads as TGTGCCTGGAGGGCGGGGTCACCCCTCCACTTT. Complete variable domain (other parts from reference TRBV30 and TRBJ1-6): SQTIHQWPATLVQPVGSPLSLECTVEGTSNPNLYWYRQAAGRGLQLLFYSVGIGQISSEVPQNLSASRPQDRQFILSSKKLLLSDSGFYLCAWRAGSPLHFGNGTRLTVT.

The V gene is TRBV27, the J gene TRBJ2-7, with D perhaps matching TRBD2 (6 bases). The germline V gene encodes CDR1 MNHEY and CDR2 SMNVEV (reference sequence). V was pared by 6 bases and J by 4 bases, with 25 bases between. CDR3 length: 17 residues. This chain's CDR3 is CASSSIKTRGIGYEQYF. For the CDR3, the DNA is TGTGCCAGCAGCTCGATAAAAACTCGGGGGATAGGGTACGAGCAGTACTTC.

The rearrangement uses TRBV9 and TRBJ2-1; 7 nucleotides agree with TRBD2. V lost 0 bases to trimming and J lost 0 bases; unmatched junction nucleotides: 3. Germline assignment: CDR1 SGDLS and CDR2 YYNGEE. The CDR3 spans 16 residues. CDR3 amino acids: CASSVEGGGSYNEQFF. The CDR3, as DNA: TGTGCCAGCAGCGTAGAAGGCGGGGGCTCCTACAATGAGCAGTTCTTC.

This chain uses TRBV9 with TRBJ1-4; D is possibly TRBD1 (6 bases). Deletions cut 0 bases from V and 7 bases from J, with 13 bases between. The CDR3 length is 15 residues. Germline CDR1 is SGDLS and CDR2 is YYNGEE. CDR3 DNA: TGTGCCAGCAGCGTAGCAGGGGCAGTCGGTGAAAAACTGTTTTTT. Translation: CASSVAGAVGEKLFF.

V gene TRBV4-2 combines with J gene TRBJ1-4; 10 bases align to TRBD1. The CDR3 covers 17 residues. Trimming cost V 0 bases and J 7 bases; bases outside gene matches: 8. The germline V gene has CDR1 LGHNA and CDR2 YNFKEQ. The CDR3 sequence: CASSQEGGGQGREKLFF. CDR3 bases: TGTGCCAGCAGCCAAGAGGGGGGGGGACAGGGGCGTGAAAAACTGTTTTTT.

This rearrangement joins TRBV30 to TRBJ2-4; 13 bases align to TRBD2. CDR1 and CDR2 (germline): GTSNPN, SVGIG (reference sequence). The V gene end was trimmed by 0 bases and the J gene end by 9 bases; junction bases not matched to a gene: 5. The CDR3 contains 15 residues. CDR3 amino acids: CAWSVTSGGASIQYF. The CDR3 coding sequence is TGTGCCTGGAGTGTTACTAGCGGGGGGGCTAGCATTCAGTACTTC.

The chain links TRBV5-6 to TRBJ2-7; tentatively, D is TRBD2 (7 bases). The length of the CDR3 is 14 residues. Between the trimmed V and J ends, which lost 4 bases and 7 bases, there was a span of 18 bases. CDR1 and CDR2 from the germline V gene are SGHDT and YYEEEE. CDR3 nucleotides: TGTGCCAGCAGCGACTGGGGGGGGGCCGGGGAGCAGTACTTC. Protein product: CASSDWGGAGEQYF. Complete variable domain (other parts from reference TRBV5-6 and TRBJ2-7): DAGVTQSPTHLIKTRGQQVTLRCSPKSGHDTVSWYQQALGQGPQFIFQYYEEEERQRGNFPDRFSGHQFPNYSSELNVNALLLGDSALYLCASSDWGGAGEQYFGPGTRLTVT.

This clone appeared a single time. This chain uses TRBV7-9 with TRBJ2-7; D unclear. The CDR3 is 11 amino acids. The V end lost 5 bases, the J end lost 4 bases, and 6 bases lay between the germline ends. Germline V gene data show CDR1 as SEHNR and CDR2 as FQNEAQ (reference sequence). Here the CDR3 DNA reads TGTGCCAGCAGCCCCGGTTACGAGCAGTACTTC. Protein sequence: CASSPGYEQYF.

This clone turned up a few times. The chain employs TRBV5-6 and TRBJ1-2; 7 positions match TRBD1. Germline-derived CDR1 and CDR2 are SGHDT and YYEEEE. Losses at the gene ends were 0 bases for V and 6 bases for J; bases not matched to a gene: 14. The CDR3 runs 17 residues. CDR3 region: CASSLGQGVMYTNGYTF. Written as DNA, the CDR3 is TGTGCCAGCAGCTTGGGGCAGGGGGTTATGTATACCAATGGCTACACCTTC.

This chain joins TRBV7-8 and TRBJ1-2; a possible D gene is TRBD1 (6 bases). Germline CDR1 and CDR2: SGHVS and FQNEAQ. The CDR3 loop spans 16 amino acids. With 3 bases removed from V and 0 bases from J, the gap between germline ends came to 14 bases. As DNA, the CDR3 is TGTGCCAGCAGCTTTGACGGACAGACGTCTAACTATGGCTACACCTTC. Amino acids: CASSFDGQTSNYGYTF.

The chain joins TRBV29-1 to TRBJ1-2, with D hard to call. Germline V gene sequence: CDR1 SQVTM, CDR2 ANQGSEA. Deletions cut 3 bases from V and 8 bases from J, with 16 bases between. CDR3 length: 13 amino acids. CDR3 DNA sequence: TGCAGCGTTGAGGAGGGAGGTGCTGACGGCTACACCTTC. Its translation is CSVEEGGADGYTF.

The V call is TRBV11-3, the J call TRBJ2-5; 8 bases map to TRBD2. This CDR3 has 14 amino acids. Germline assignment: CDR1 SGHNT and CDR2 YENEEA. V shed 3 bases and J 5 bases; nucleotides not matched to a gene: 5. The CDR3 spells CASSLGSGAETQYF. CDR3 in DNA: TGTGCCAGCAGCTTGGGTAGCGGGGCTGAGACCCAGTACTTC.

The rearrangement links TRBV5-6 to TRBJ1-2, with 8 bases fitting TRBD1. Germline V gives CDR1 SGHDT, CDR2 YYEEEE. The length of the CDR3 is 13 residues. V was pared by 5 bases and J by 4 bases, with 4 bases of the junction left unmatched. As DNA, the CDR3 is TGTGCCAGCAGAACCGGACAGGGCTATGGCTACACCTTC. Protein sequence: CASRTGQGYGYTF.

The rearrangement links TRBV27 to TRBJ2-7; a possible D gene is TRBD2 (6 bases). Deletions cut 7 bases from V and 4 bases from J, with 14 bases between. The germline gives CDR1 MNHEY, CDR2 SMNVEV (reference sequence). The CDR3 runs 13 residues. The CDR3 here is CASMGGASYEQYF. The DNA of the CDR3 is TGTGCCAGCATGGGCGGGGCCTCTTACGAGCAGTACTTC.

Concerning this clone: Its ends do not fully match the called genes, so a read error is possible. The rearrangement links TRBV7-7 to TRBJ2-5; D uncertain. The DNA end is more similar to TRBJ2-7, so the J call may be wrong. Germline assignment: CDR1 SSHAT and CDR2 FNYEAQ (reference sequence). The CDR3 loop spans 14 amino acids. The CDR3 DNA reads TGTGCTAGCAGCCCAGGCCAGGCCTCCTACGAGCAGTACTTC. This encodes CASSPGQASYEQYF.

The table lists this clone with a count of one. The genes are TRBV30 and TRBJ1-5; 9 positions match TRBD1. With V trimmed by 6 bases and J by 7 bases, 7 bases remained unmatched. The CDR3 is made up of 13 amino acids. CDR1 GTSNPN and CDR2 SVGIG come from the germline V gene (reference sequence). CDR3 sequence: CACLQGAGQPQHF. The CDR3 region has the DNA TGTGCCTGCTTACAGGGGGCAGGCCAGCCCCAGCATTTT. The full variable domain, completed using reference TRBV30 and TRBJ1-5, is SQTIHQWPATLVQPVGSPLSLECTVEGTSNPNLYWYRQAAGRGLQLLFYSVGIGQISSEVPQNLSASRPQDRQFILSSKKLLLSDSGFYLCACLQGAGQPQHFGDGTRLSIL.

J is TRBJ2-5 and V is TRBV9; the match to TRBD2 covers 11 bases. The CDR3 is 16 amino acids. CDR1 is SGDLS, CDR2 YYNGEE, per germline. Germline trimming cut 0 bases from V and 0 bases from J; bases unmatched to any gene: 1. As DNA, the CDR3 is TGTGCCAGCAGCGTAGTGGGACTAGCGGACCAAGAGACCCAGTACTTC. It yields the protein CASSVVGLADQETQYF.

This clone was seen once. Other nucleotide sequences from this sample produce the same CDR3. The rearrangement joins TRBV9 to TRBJ2-3, with a possible D match to TRBD2 (6 bases). This CDR3 region has 12 residues. Trimming took off 3 bases at V and 4 bases at J, with 6 bases between the two ends. Germline V gene sequence: CDR1 SGDLS, CDR2 YYNGEE. CDR3 DNA sequence: TGTGCCAGCAGCGGGGGGGCAGATACGCAGTATTTT. Protein: CASSGGADTQYF.

This rearrangement joins TRBV7-2 to TRBJ1-1; a possible D gene is TRBD1 (5 bases). There are 13 residues in the CDR3. V was pared by 3 bases and J by 2 bases, with 7 bases between. Germline assignment: CDR1 SGHTA and CDR2 FQGNSA. In DNA form, the CDR3 reads TGTGCCAGCAGCTTCGACAGTAACACTGAAGCTTTCTTT. It is translated as CASSFDSNTEAFF.

The CDR3 nucleotides read TGTGCCAGCAGGGTTGGGGAGGGGGTGGGGACTGAAGCTTTCTTT. As protein: CASRVGEGVGTEAFF. The chain uses TRBV6-5 and TRBJ1-1; D is perhaps TRBD1 (6 bases). Looked up from germline, CDR1 is MNHEY and CDR2 is SVGAGI. V was cut by 6 bases and J by 5 bases, with 19 bases left in between. CDR3 size: 15 residues.